What follows describes a single T cell receptor (beta chain). The CDR3 is made up of 15 amino acids. Germline-derived CDR1 and CDR2 are SGHTA and FQGNSA. Trimming cost V 7 bases and J 9 bases; bases outside gene matches: 14. The data belong to a study of blood T cell repertoires in COVID-19. Study-wide context: There were acute and convalescent COVID-19 samples, and they came from the United States, Italy and Spain.

How the authors handled the data: Researchers report that nucleated cell counts were estimated from reference gene primer amplification. Sequenced by immunoSEQ multiplex PCR; TCRdb stores in-frame clones only, minus some. V, J and clone size are those of that table, while D and trimming were read from the DNA. In the table there are nearly 350,000 clones, about nine tenths of which are singletons. What was sequenced was peripheral blood. The chain combines TRBV7-2 with TRBJ2-1, with 8 nucleotides matching TRBD1. This TCR came from a woman in her seventies with COVID-19, enrolled during active disease. The CDR3: CASNPRQGPWGEQFF. DNA for the CDR3: TGTGCCAGCAACCCTCGACAGGGGCCATGGGGTGAGCAGTTCTTC.